This T cell receptor (beta chain) was observed in a study of cytomegalovirus exposure and HLA in healthy donors. Overall study results and limits: In vitro testing confirmed a few CMV-associated chains as specific for CMV antigens. Rare TCR sequences predominated, though certain public TCRs were found in many donors. As was reported, the classifier diagnosed cytomegalovirus status with high specificity and sensitivity.

TCRdb's copy holds only in-frame clones and misses some; the assay was immunoSEQ multiplex PCR. The sample contains fewer than 150,000 clones, about 82% of which appear only once. On this clone itself: Its matching antigen is unknown.

CDR3 length: 14 residues. Trimming left V 5 bases short and J 4 bases short, with 14 bases between. The V gene's germline CDR1 is SGHRS and CDR2 YFSETQ. The V call is TRBV5-1, the J call TRBJ2-3; maybe TRBD2 (6 bases). The sequence came from a man between 18 and 29 years old in good health and CMV-seronegative. The specimen was PBMCs. The chain's CDR3 is CASRQRGGSDTQYF. CDR3 DNA sequence: TGCGCCAGCAGACAGAGGGGAGGCTCAGATACGCAGTATTTT.